The sequence of this T cell receptor (beta chain) was determined in a study of blood T cell repertoires in COVID-19. About the research overall: In each case, the material was cDNA or gDNA derived from T cells, B-cell-depleted T cells, or PBMCs.

V was pared by 3 bases and J by 4 bases, with 18 bases between. Germline V lookup: CDR1 LNHDA, CDR2 SQIVND (reference sequence). The CDR3 is 16 residues long. This clone was observed a few times. Under the authors' procedure: How many nucleated cells were present was estimated from reference gene primer amplification. Clones were read by immunoSEQ multiplex PCR, and TCRdb kept only the in-frame ones, dropping some. The V and J calls and clone size were taken over from that table, and D and trimming were inferred from the DNA. The sample lists 20,000 to 25,000 clones, 84% occurring once. This chain links TRBV19 with TRBJ1-1; no firm D call. Specimen: peripheral blood. The sequence came from a man aged 40-49 years with acute or convalescent COVID-19. CDR3 protein: CASSIPQTREVTEAFF. CDR3 sequence (DNA): TGTGCCAGTAGTATTCCTCAGACCCGAGAGGTCACTGAAGCTTTCTTT.